Following are 13 T cell receptor beta chains from one sample sequenced in a study of cytomegalovirus exposure and HLA in healthy donors. With 60 Vbeta and 13 Jbeta primers, the PCR was carried out. Data came from immunoSEQ multiplex PCR; TCRdb stores just in-frame clones and leaves some out. With about 48,000 clones in the sample, the ten largest clones hold 6.1%. Material for sequencing was PBMCs. The origin of the receptors is a male donor in good health and CMV-seropositive.

The gene calls are TRBV28 and TRBJ1-5; D possibly corresponds to TRBD1 (5 bases). CDR1 and CDR2 from the germline V gene are MDHEN and SYDVKM. CDR3 size: 15 residues. The V and J ends lost 2 bases and 4 bases respectively, with 12 bases between them. The CDR3 region is CASSLRPQGNQPQHF. CDR3 bases: TGTGCCAGCAGTTTAAGGCCCCAGGGAAATCAGCCCCAGCATTTT. Full variable domain (outside the CDR3, taken from reference TRBV28 and TRBJ1-5): DVKVTQSSRYLVKRTGEKVFLECVQDMDHENMFWYRQDPGLGLRLIYFSYDVKMKEKGDIPEGYSVSREKKERFSLILESASTNQTSMYLCASSLRPQGNQPQHFGDGTRLSIL.

The chain is built from TRBV4-2 and TRBJ1-3; D is ambiguous. Germline CDR1 is LGHNA and CDR2 is YNFKEQ. V was trimmed by 3 bases and J by 0 bases, leaving 18 bases between them. The CDR3 extends over 18 amino acids. The CDR3 DNA is TGTGCCAGCAGCCACGAAGTTGGGCCGACGTACTCTGGAAACACCATATATTTT. Translating gives CASSHEVGPTYSGNTIYF.

This chain uses TRBV27 with TRBJ2-7; 10 nucleotides align to TRBD1. Germline CDR1 is MNHEY and CDR2 is SMNVEV (reference sequence). This CDR3 has 16 amino acids. The junction had 10 bases not matched to a gene; V was cut back by 2 bases and J by 6 bases. The CDR3 DNA is TGTGCCAGCAGTTTACCCCCCGGGACAGGGGATCCCGAGCAGTACTTC. Amino acids: CASSLPPGTGDPEQYF.

The V and J genes are TRBV4-2 and TRBJ1-3, with no clear D. CDR1 and CDR2 (germline): LGHNA, YNFKEQ. CDR3 length equals 18 residues. V was clipped by 4 bases and J by 0 bases, with 19 bases between them. In DNA, the CDR3 is TGTGCCAGCAGCCCGTCGGTCCTAGGTGCCCTCTCTGGAAACACCATATATTTT. Its translation is CASSPSVLGALSGNTIYF.

The chain links TRBV7-9 to TRBJ2-2; 14 bases match TRBD2. The CDR3 covers 17 residues. Germline V CDR1 and CDR2: SEHNR, FQNEAQ (reference sequence). Trimming took 5 bases from V and 0 from J; bases not matched to a gene: 2. The CDR3 spells CASSRTSGGPNTGELFF. The CDR3 region has the DNA TGTGCCAGCAGCCGGACTAGCGGGGGGCCGAACACCGGGGAGCTGTTTTTT.

The chain recombines TRBV19 with TRBJ1-2, with 7 bases that match TRBD1. Germline assignment: CDR1 LNHDA and CDR2 SQIVND (reference sequence). Unmatched junction bases numbered 15, after V lost 3 bases and J lost 5 bases. The CDR3 consists of 17 residues. The CDR3 DNA reads as TGTGCCAGTAGTATGGCGGCAGGGGGTACCCTGGGATATGGCTACACCTTC. Its translation is CASSMAAGGTLGYGYTF.

This sequence joins TRBV4-2 and TRBJ2-5, with D possibly matching TRBD1 (6 bases). The closer fit of TRBJ2-7 to the DNA end suggests the J call may be wrong. The germline gives CDR1 LGHNA, CDR2 YNFKEQ. The CDR3 has 14 amino acids. The CDR3 DNA reads as TGTGCCAGCAGCCAAGCACAGGGTGTCTACGAGCAGTACTTC. Translating gives CASSQAQGVYEQYF.

The chain joins TRBV5-1 to TRBJ2-4, with 7 positions matching TRBD1. In germline, CDR1 is SGHRS, CDR2 YFSETQ. The length of the CDR3 is 14 residues. V lost 3 bases, J lost 15 bases, and 15 bases stayed unmatched. The CDR3 coding sequence is TGCGCCAGCAGCTCAGGGGACAGCTACCTACCGGGGTACTTC. It encodes CASSSGDSYLPGYF. The complete variable domain, with remaining parts taken from reference TRBV5-1 and TRBJ2-4, reads KAGVTQTPRYLIKTRGQQVTLSCSPISGHRSVSWYQQTPGQGLQFLFEYFSETQRNKGNFPGRFSGRQFSNSRSEMNVSTLELGDSALYLCASSSGDSYLPGYFGAGTRLSVL.

CDR3 DNA: TGTGCCAGCAGCCATCCCCCGGGACAAGCAACTGAAGCTTTCTTT. Protein product: CASSHPPGQATEAFF. This rearrangement joins TRBV7-2 to TRBJ1-1, with a possible D match to TRBD1 (6 bases). V was cut by 5 bases and J by 5 bases, with 18 bases left in between. Germline-derived CDR1 and CDR2 are SGHTA and FQGNSA. The CDR3 consists of 15 residues.

This rearrangement joins TRBV6-5 to TRBJ1-1; possibly TRBD1 for D (5 bases). V was pared by 7 bases and J by 8 bases, with 17 bases between. The CDR3 spans 13 residues. Germline V CDR1 and CDR2: MNHEY, SVGAGI. The CDR3 sequence is CASNLDSLGEAFF. The DNA of the CDR3 is TGTGCCAGCAACCTAGACAGCTTGGGAGAAGCTTTCTTT.

The rearrangement links TRBV25-1 to TRBJ1-2; D is possibly TRBD1 (6 bases). CDR1 is MGHDK and CDR2 is SYGVNS in the germline V gene. The CDR3 loop spans 13 amino acids. Trimming stripped 6 bases from V and 5 bases from J, with 13 bases between. The CDR3 region is CASSLGAGYGYTF. CDR3 in DNA: TGTGCCAGCAGCTTGGGGGCGGGTTATGGCTACACCTTC.

The chain has TRBV7-9 and TRBJ1-1; D perhaps matches TRBD1 (5 bases). The germline V gene encodes CDR1 SEHNR and CDR2 FQNEAQ (reference sequence). The V gene lost 2 bases and the J gene lost 0 bases, with 7 bases spanning the gap. The CDR3 spans 14 residues. The CDR3 reads CASSLTGLNTEAFF. The DNA of the CDR3 is TGTGCCAGCAGCTTAACAGGCCTGAACACTGAAGCTTTCTTT.

The chain couples TRBV7-2 to TRBJ2-5, with D possibly TRBD2 on 5 matching bases. Trimming pared 8 bases from V and 4 bases from J, leaving 11 bases between. Germline V gives CDR1 SGHTA, CDR2 FQGNSA. The CDR3 has 12 amino acids. Written as DNA, the CDR3 is TGTGCCAGCGGCCTCCGGGGAGAGACCCAGTACTTC. Translation: CASGLRGETQYF.